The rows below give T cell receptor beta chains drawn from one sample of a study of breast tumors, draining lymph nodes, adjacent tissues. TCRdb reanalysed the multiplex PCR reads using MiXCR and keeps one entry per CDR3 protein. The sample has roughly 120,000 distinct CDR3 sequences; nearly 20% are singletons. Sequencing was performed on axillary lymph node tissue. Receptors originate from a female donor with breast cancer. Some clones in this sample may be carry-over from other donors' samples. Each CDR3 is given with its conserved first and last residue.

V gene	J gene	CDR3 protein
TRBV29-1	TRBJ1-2	CSVVGSGLYTF
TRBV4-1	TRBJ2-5	CASSRGGGETQYF
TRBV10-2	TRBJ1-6	CASSESGANSPLHF
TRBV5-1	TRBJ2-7	CASRDGTYEQYF
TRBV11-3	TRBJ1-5	CASSNPREVSRASNQPQHF
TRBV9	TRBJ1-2	CASSVDPNYGYTF
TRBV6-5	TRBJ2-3	CASSLTQETLTDTQYF
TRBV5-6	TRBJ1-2	CASSFDRDYGYTF
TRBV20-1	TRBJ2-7	CSASGMTGAAYEQYF
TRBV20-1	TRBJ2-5	CSAHNPSGGALQETQYF
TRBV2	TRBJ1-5	CASSGGDRNQPQHF
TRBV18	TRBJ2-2	CASSERTSAGELFF
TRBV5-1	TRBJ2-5	CASSLPTTSGRAETQYF
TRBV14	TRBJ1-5	CASSLSNSNQPQHF
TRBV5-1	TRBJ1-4	CASSPTTGVGKLFF
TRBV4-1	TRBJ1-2	CASSPVTNYGYTF
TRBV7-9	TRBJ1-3	CASSLSQSLSGNTIYF
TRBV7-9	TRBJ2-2	CASSLGQGATGELFF
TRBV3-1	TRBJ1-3	CASSQGGGNTIYF
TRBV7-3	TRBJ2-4	CASSPSGFKNIQYF
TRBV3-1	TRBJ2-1	CASSQDLGEQFF
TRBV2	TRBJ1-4	CASSGGGVGEKLFF
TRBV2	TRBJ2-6	CASSTAGTSGANVLTF
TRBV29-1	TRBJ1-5	CSVGGLVGEAPNQPQHF
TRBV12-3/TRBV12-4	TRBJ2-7	CASSDIQGGFDEQYF
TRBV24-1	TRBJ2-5	CATSDLNGRYQETQYF
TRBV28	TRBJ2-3	CASNSRRGSTDTQYF
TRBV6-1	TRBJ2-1	CASTRGSRGNEQFF
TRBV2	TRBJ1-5	CASSEPRDRGGYSNQPQHF
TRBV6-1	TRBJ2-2	CALSGGRNTGVRFF
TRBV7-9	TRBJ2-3	CASSSPSSGRTDTQYF
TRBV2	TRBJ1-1	CASSEVTGAMNTEAFF
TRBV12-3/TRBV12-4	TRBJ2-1	CASSLPRGGTNNGQFF
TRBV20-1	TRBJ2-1	CSARSVEGANNYEQFF
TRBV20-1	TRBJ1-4	CSARSGEREEKLFF
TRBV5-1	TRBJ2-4	CASSLGADGGKNIQYF
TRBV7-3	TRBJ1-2	CASSLNRDYGYTF
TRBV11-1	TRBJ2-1	CASSEVWRGNEQFF
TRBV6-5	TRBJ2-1	CASSLGLAGNYNEQFF
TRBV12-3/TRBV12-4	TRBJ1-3	CASSLGGGNTTYF
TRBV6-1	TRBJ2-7	CASTRGDSYEQYF
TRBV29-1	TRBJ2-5	CSVPWTERQETQYF
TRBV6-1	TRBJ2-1	CASSQYNEQFF
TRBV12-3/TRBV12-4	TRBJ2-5	CASTRAGGGETQYF
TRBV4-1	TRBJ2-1	CASSPRLAGPQFF
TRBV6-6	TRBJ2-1	CASSYSTKGYNEQFF
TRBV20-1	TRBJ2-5	CSALAGDLGETQYF
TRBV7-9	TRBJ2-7	CASSRFGEQYF
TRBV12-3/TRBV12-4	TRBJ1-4	CASSPAGTGTTNEKLFF
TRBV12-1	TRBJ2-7	CASSFVSGAQGGSFYEQYF
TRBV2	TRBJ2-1	CASSDREGPYNEQFF
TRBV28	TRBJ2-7	CASSQLVGEQYF
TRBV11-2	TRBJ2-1	CASSLERGPVEQFF